These 14 T cell receptor beta chains came from one sample sequenced in a study of CD8 T cells in Susac syndrome. The RNA, about 0.45 to 1 ug, was put through reverse transcription using random hexamers. One entry per CDR3 protein, called by TCRdb with MiXCR from the immunoSEQ multiplex PCR reads. Here the sample spans about 300,000 distinct CDR3 sequences, roughly 84% being singletons. The sample comprised CD8+ T cells from PBMCs. These TCRs come from a human donor with multiple sclerosis.

J is TRBJ1-2 and V is TRBV2; the match to TRBD1 covers 8 bases. Germline V gene lookup returns CDR1 SNHLY and CDR2 FYNNEI. CDR3 length: 16 amino acids. The V segment lost 3 bases and the J segment 4 bases; nucleotides outside the gene matches: 10. CDR3 in DNA: TGTGCCAGCAGTGAGATAGTAACAGGGGGTAGCTATGGCTACACCTTC. It codes for CASSEIVTGGSYGYTF.

This clonotype is a singleton in its sample. The rearrangement uses TRBV10-3 and TRBJ2-7; D gene unclear. Germline V lookup: CDR1 ENHRY, CDR2 SYGVKD. The CDR3 is made up of 12 amino acids. V shed 2 bases and J shed 3 bases, with 5 bases lying between them. The CDR3: CAISERIYEQYF. Written as DNA, the CDR3 is TGTGCCATCAGTGAGCGGATCTACGAGCAGTACTTC.

The chain recombines TRBV27 with TRBJ2-7; 10 nucleotides agree with TRBD2. Germline trimming cut 5 bases from V and 3 bases from J; bases unmatched to any gene: 4. The length of the CDR3 is 14 residues. Germline V gene sequence: CDR1 MNHEY, CDR2 SMNVEV (reference sequence). CDR3 region: CASSGGTSDYEQYF. The CDR3 coding sequence is TGTGCCAGCAGTGGAGGGACTAGCGACTACGAGCAGTACTTC.

The chain uses TRBV2 and TRBJ2-7, with 7 positions matching TRBD1. The CDR3 totals 14 residues. The J segment lost 3 bases and the V segment lost 4 bases, leaving 6 bases of the junction unmatched. The germline gives CDR1 SNHLY, CDR2 FYNNEI. The CDR3 here is CASSVGQGDYEQYF. CDR3 DNA: TGTGCCAGCAGTGTAGGCCAGGGGGACTACGAGCAGTACTTC.

This chain links TRBV11-2 with TRBJ2-4, with 7 bases identical to TRBD1. The CDR3 is 14 amino acids. Germline V CDR1 and CDR2: SGHAT, FQNNGV. Germline trimming cut 2 bases from V and 8 bases from J; bases unmatched to any gene: 6. CDR3: CASSLWTGRDIQYF. CDR3 nucleotides: TGTGCCAGCAGCTTATGGACAGGTCGGGACATTCAGTACTTC.

This rearrangement joins TRBV9 to TRBJ2-3; D call uncertain. CDR1 and CDR2 (germline): SGDLS, YYNGEE. The ends were cut back, 0 bases at V and 0 bases at J, with 2 bases in the middle. This CDR3 is 13 amino acids long. The CDR3 DNA follows: TGTGCCAGCAGCGTAGTGAGCACAGATACGCAGTATTTT. Protein sequence: CASSVVSTDTQYF.

The gene calls are TRBV7-8 and TRBJ2-7; 9 bases align to TRBD2. CDR1 is SGHVS, CDR2 FQNEAQ, per germline. The V and J ends lost 5 bases and 3 bases, in that order; junction bases with no gene match: 11. This CDR3 has 16 amino acids. This chain's CDR3 is CASSQDPGLAFYEQYF. The CDR3 bases are TGTGCCAGCAGCCAAGATCCGGGACTAGCTTTCTACGAGCAGTACTTC. Full variable domain (remainder filled in from reference TRBV7-8 and TRBJ2-7): GAGVSQSPRYKVAKRGQDVALRCDPISGHVSLFWYQQALGQGPEFLTYFQNEAQLDKSGLPSDRFFAERPEGSVSTLKIQRTQQEDSAVYLCASSQDPGLAFYEQYFGPGTRLTVT.

The J gene is TRBJ1-1, the V gene TRBV30; D is undetermined. Germline values: CDR1 GTSNPN, CDR2 SVGIG (reference sequence). This CDR3 region has 14 residues. V was trimmed by 0 bases and J by 5 bases, leaving 13 bases between them. CDR3 in amino acids: CAWSVPTSRTEAFF. The CDR3 DNA sequence: TGTGCCTGGAGTGTCCCTACATCTAGGACTGAAGCTTTCTTT.

V usage is TRBV5-8 and J usage is TRBJ1-2; 7 nucleotides align to TRBD1. From germline, CDR1 is SGHTS and CDR2 YDEGEE. The CDR3 spans 14 residues. The V gene end was trimmed by 4 bases and the J gene end by 5 bases; junction bases not matched to a gene: 8. This CDR3 is CASSRLQGKYGYTF. CDR3 nucleotide sequence: TGTGCCAGCAGCAGATTACAGGGGAAGTATGGCTACACCTTC.

V and J are TRBV6-8 and TRBJ1-1, with 7 bases identical to TRBD1. CDR3 length: 15 amino acids. The trim removed 0 bases at V and 3 bases at J, leaving 4 bases unmatched. Germline CDR1 reads MNHGY; CDR2 reads SAAAGT. The CDR3 protein is CASSYSRGKYTEAFF. Written as DNA, the CDR3 is TGTGCCAGCAGTTACTCCAGGGGGAAATACACTGAAGCTTTCTTT.

This sequence joins TRBV9 and TRBJ2-1; 9 bases are shared with TRBD2. Germline CDR1 and CDR2: SGDLS and YYNGEE. This CDR3 contains 16 residues. With 0 bases clipped from V and 6 bases from J, the junction kept 7 bases outside the gene matches. The CDR3 nucleotides read TGTGCCAGCAGCGTAGGAGGGACTAGCCCAGCCAATGAGCAGTTCTTC. Its translation: CASSVGGTSPANEQFF.

This rearrangement joins TRBV27 to TRBJ1-5; D unresolved. CDR3 length: 13 residues. Germline CDR1 reads MNHEY; CDR2 reads SMNVEV (reference sequence). Trimming removed 0 bases at V and 3 bases at J, with 3 bases between. CDR3 sequence (DNA): TGTGCCAGCAGTTTATCCAACAATCAGCCCCAGCATTTT. It codes for CASSLSNNQPQHF.

The gene calls are TRBV6-1 and TRBJ2-7; the match to TRBD2 covers 14 bases. There are 15 residues in the CDR3. In germline, CDR1 is MNHNS, CDR2 SASEGT. The trim removed 8 bases at V and 4 bases at J, leaving 7 bases unmatched. CDR3 residues: CASLGLAGVFYEQYF. CDR3 DNA sequence: TGTGCCAGCCTGGGACTAGCGGGAGTTTTTTACGAGCAGTACTTC.

The chain recombines TRBV29-1 with TRBJ2-7, with D maybe TRBD1 (6 bases). V was clipped by 8 bases and J by 4 bases, with 15 bases between them. Per the germline V gene, CDR1 is SQVTM and CDR2 is ANQGSEA. The CDR3 loop spans 12 amino acids. In DNA, the CDR3 is TGCAGCTCTCGGGGACAAGGGTACGAGCAGTACTTC. It yields the protein CSSRGQGYEQYF.